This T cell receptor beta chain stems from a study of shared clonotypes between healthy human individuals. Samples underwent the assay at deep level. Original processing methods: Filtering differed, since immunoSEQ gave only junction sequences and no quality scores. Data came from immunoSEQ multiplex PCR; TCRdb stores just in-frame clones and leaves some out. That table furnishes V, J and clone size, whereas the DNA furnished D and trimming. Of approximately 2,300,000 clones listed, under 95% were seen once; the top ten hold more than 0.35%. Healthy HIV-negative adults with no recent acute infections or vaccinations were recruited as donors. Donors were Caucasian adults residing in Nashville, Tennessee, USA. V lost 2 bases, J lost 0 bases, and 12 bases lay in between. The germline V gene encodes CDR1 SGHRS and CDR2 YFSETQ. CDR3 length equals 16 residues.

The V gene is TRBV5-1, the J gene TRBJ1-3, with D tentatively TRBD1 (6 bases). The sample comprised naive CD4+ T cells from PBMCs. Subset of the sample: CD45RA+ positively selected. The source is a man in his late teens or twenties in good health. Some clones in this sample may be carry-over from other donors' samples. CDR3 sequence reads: CASSFLTGFSGNTIYF. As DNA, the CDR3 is TGCGCCAGCAGCTTCCTGACAGGCTTCTCTGGAAACACCATATATTTT.